This T cell receptor (beta chain) was identified during a study of blood T cells in healthy people across ages. Healthy Russian Caucasian donors spanned ages roughly 6 to 100 years. To note about this clonotype: Its antigen is not known.

Whole-study findings and limits: Fewer expanded clones and more diversity marked long-lived versus aged donors. When one million T cells were used, diversity estimates were thought to be underestimates.

A second roughly 7 to 11 cycle PCR used barcoded and J-beta primers. TCRdb called the 5' RACE reads again in MiXCR, with one record for every CDR3 protein. The top ten hold roughly 23% of the sample, which has around 1,800,000 distinct CDR3 sequences, 39% seen once. The receptor's source is a human donor in good health. Sequences were obtained from blood.

CDR3 in amino acids: CATSSRTASGQYF. Here the CDR3 DNA reads TGTGCCACCAGCAGCCGGACAGCTAGTGGGCAGTACTTC. This chain joins TRBV15 and TRBJ2-5, with D tentatively TRBD1 (6 bases). The germline V and J ends were trimmed by 3 bases and 11 bases, with 16 bases remaining between them. The CDR3 consists of 13 residues. In germline, CDR1 is LNHNV, CDR2 YYDKDF (reference sequence).